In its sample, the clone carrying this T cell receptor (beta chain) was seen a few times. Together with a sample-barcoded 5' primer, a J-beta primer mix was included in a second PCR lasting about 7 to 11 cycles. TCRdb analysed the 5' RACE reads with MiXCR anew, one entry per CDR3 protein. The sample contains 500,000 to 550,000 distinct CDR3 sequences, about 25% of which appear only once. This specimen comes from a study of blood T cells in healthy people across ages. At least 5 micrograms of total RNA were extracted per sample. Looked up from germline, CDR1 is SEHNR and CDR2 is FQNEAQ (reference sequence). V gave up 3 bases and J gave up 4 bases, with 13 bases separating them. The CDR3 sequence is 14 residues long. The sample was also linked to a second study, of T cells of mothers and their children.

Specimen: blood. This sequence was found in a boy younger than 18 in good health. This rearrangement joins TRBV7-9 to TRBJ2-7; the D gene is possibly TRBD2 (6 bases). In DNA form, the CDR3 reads TGTGCCAGCAGCTTTATGAAGGAGGGTTACGAGCAGTACTTC. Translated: CASSFMKEGYEQYF. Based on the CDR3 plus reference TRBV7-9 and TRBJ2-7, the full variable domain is DTGVSQNPRHKITKRGQNVTFRCDPISEHNRLYWYRQTLGQGPEFLTYFQNEAQLEKSRLLSDRFSAERPKGSFSTLEIQRTEQGDSAMYLCASSFMKEGYEQYFGPGTRLTVT.